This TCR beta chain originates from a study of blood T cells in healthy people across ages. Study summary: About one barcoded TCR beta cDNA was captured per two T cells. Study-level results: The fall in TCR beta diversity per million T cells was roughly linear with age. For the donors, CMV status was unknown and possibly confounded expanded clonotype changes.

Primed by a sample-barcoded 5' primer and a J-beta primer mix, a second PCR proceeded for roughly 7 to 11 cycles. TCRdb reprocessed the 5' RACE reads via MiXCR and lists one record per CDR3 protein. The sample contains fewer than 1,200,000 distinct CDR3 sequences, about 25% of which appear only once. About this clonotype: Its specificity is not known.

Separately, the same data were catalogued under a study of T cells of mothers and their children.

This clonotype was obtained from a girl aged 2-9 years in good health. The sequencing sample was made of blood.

CDR3 sequence (DNA): TGCGCCAGCAGCCAGACGATCCGGGGGACATCCACCGGGGAGCTGTTTTTT. This codes for CASSQTIRGTSTGELFF. J is TRBJ2-2 and V is TRBV4-3; the D gene could be TRBD1 or TRBD2 (6 bases each). Germline V CDR1 and CDR2: LGHNA, YSLEER. The CDR3 spans 17 residues. Deletions cut 3 bases from V and 4 bases from J, with 18 bases between.